In this sample, the clone carrying this TCR beta chain turned up a few times. Its antigen is not identified. CDR1 and CDR2 from the germline V gene are SGHTS and YDEGEE. The CDR3 extends over 10 amino acids. V was pared by 4 bases and J by 7 bases, with 6 bases between. Diagnosis rested on symptoms, serum thyroxine and TRAb, thyroid ultrasound, and orbital computed tomography. What was amplified from RNA transcripts were TCR beta CDR3 regions. HTBI primers were the set used in a first-round RT-PCR of the TCR CDR3. Each CDR3 protein is one row after TCRdb ran MiXCR on the multiplex PCR reads. The table has roughly 500,000 distinct CDR3 sequences, over 45% seen once. This entry comes from a study of T cells in Graves' hyperthyroidism and ophthalmopathy. General observations from the study: Stable hyperthyroidism was told apart from ophthalmopathy by a model built on 13 V-J features. A median about 6.5 months before onset, the model predicted ophthalmopathy. Most expanded thyroid clonotypes above 0.001 also appeared in blood.

The sample comprised peripheral blood or thyroid tissue (not recorded which). This sequence was found in an adult woman with Graves' disease, either hyperthyroidism or ophthalmopathy (not recorded which). V usage is TRBV5-8 and J usage is TRBJ2-7; D unresolved. CDR3 loop: CASSIVEQYF. The CDR3 DNA reads TGTGCCAGCAGCATAGTAGAGCAGTACTTC. Full variable domain (rest looked up from reference TRBV5-8 and TRBJ2-7): EAGVTQSPTHLIKTRGQQATLRCSPISGHTSVYWYQQALGLGLQFLLWYDEGEERNRGNFPPRFSGRQFPNYSSELNVNALELEDSALYLCASSIVEQYFGPGTRLTVT.